This TCR beta chain emerged from a study of blood T cell repertoires in COVID-19. Overall study context: Nucleic acid was either cDNA or gDNA, and it came from T cells, B-cell-depleted T cells, or PBMCs.

Only a few counts were recorded for this clone. The method was immunoSEQ multiplex PCR; TCRdb's version includes in-frame clones alone and lacks a portion of them. The sample carries approximately 200,000 clones, approximately 84% recorded once. The V gene's germline CDR1 is SNHLY and CDR2 FYNNEI. V was cut by 6 bases and J by 5 bases, with 14 bases left in between. The CDR3 extends over 15 amino acids. This chain links TRBV2 with TRBJ1-6; possibly TRBD1 for D (6 bases). The clonotype was recovered from a man aged 40-50 years with acute or convalescent COVID-19. The sequenced sample was peripheral blood. The CDR3 is CASSLPGGNNSPLHF. Here the CDR3 DNA reads TGTGCCAGCAGCCTCCCGGGGGGCAATAATTCACCCCTCCACTTT.